This TCR beta chain originates from a study of OX40 agonist ivuxolimab in advanced cancers. Study-level findings and limits: With doses of 0.1-3.0 mg/kg, partial responders showed among the lowest clonal expansion.

Method: immunoSEQ multiplex PCR; TCRdb's copy keeps in-frame clones and lacks some. The sample includes about 50,000 clones, 88% seen only once; the top ten take around 1.1%. This CDR3 has 13 residues. The germline V gene has CDR1 SGHRS and CDR2 YFSETQ. V was clipped by 4 bases and J by 3 bases, with 7 bases between them. Points on this clone: The antigen is not known.

The chain links TRBV5-1 to TRBJ2-2, with D hard to call. The receptor was derived from an adult with an advanced solid tumor such as melanoma, head and neck, liver or kidney cancer. This specimen was CD4+ or CD8+ T cells sorted from blood, taken in a trial of the OX40 agonist ivuxolimab. This CDR3 is CASSPEDTGELFF. Written as DNA, the CDR3 is TGCGCCAGCAGCCCCGAGGACACCGGGGAGCTGTTTTTT. The variable domain in full, with the rest retrieved from reference TRBV5-1 and TRBJ2-2, is KAGVTQTPRYLIKTRGQQVTLSCSPISGHRSVSWYQQTPGQGLQFLFEYFSETQRNKGNFPGRFSGRQFSNSRSEMNVSTLELGDSALYLCASSPEDTGELFFGEGSRLTVL.